The T cell receptor beta chain under discussion was sequenced for a study of blood T cell repertoires in COVID-19. Background on the study: Collection of acute and convalescent COVID-19 samples took place in the United States, Italy and Spain. Nucleic acid was either cDNA or gDNA, and it came from T cells, B-cell-depleted T cells, or PBMCs.

This CDR3 region has 14 residues. Germline lookup yields CDR1 LNHDA and CDR2 SQIVND (reference sequence). The V and J ends lost 3 bases and 4 bases respectively, with 10 bases between them. Authors' data handling: Reference gene primer amplification gave estimated nucleated cell counts. Assay: immunoSEQ multiplex PCR; the TCRdb copy retains only in-frame clones and omits some. V, J and clone size are those of that table, while D and trimming were read from the DNA. This sample has around 140,000 clones, with 70% to 90% found just once. V usage is TRBV19 and J usage is TRBJ2-1, with TRBD2 as a possible D gene (6 bases). This clonotype was obtained from a human donor in a cohort sampled during active COVID-19. Sequences were obtained from peripheral blood. Written as DNA, the CDR3 is TGTGCCAGTAGTATCCCCGGGACTTACAATGAGCAGTTCTTC. This sequence encodes CASSIPGTYNEQFF.